This is a list of T cell receptor beta chains from one sample in a study of breast tumors, draining lymph nodes, adjacent tissues. TCRdb used MiXCR to reprocess the multiplex PCR reads, holding one entry per CDR3 protein. This table holds approximately 140,000 distinct CDR3 sequences, 30% to 35% found once. Sequenced: axillary lymph node tissue. These receptors were taken from a female donor with breast cancer. Some clones in this sample may be carry-over from other donors' samples. Each CDR3 is given with its conserved first and last residue. The D gene is left open where the match is weak.

v_gene: TRBV7-2; d_gene: TRBD2; CDR3aa: CASSFTGASGGNEQFF
v_gene: TRBV7-8; d_gene: TRBD2; CDR3aa: CARVGGDTGELFF
v_gene: TRBV20-1; d_gene: -; CDR3aa: CSARGLGEQFF
v_gene: TRBV24-1; d_gene: TRBD1; CDR3aa: CAPRTGGSDEQFF
v_gene: TRBV7-9; d_gene: TRBD1; CDR3aa: CASSTPTGGHTDTQYF
v_gene: TRBV19; d_gene: TRBD1; CDR3aa: CASSPRGDGNQPQHF
v_gene: TRBV2; d_gene: -; CDR3aa: CASSGGSVFGYTF
v_gene: TRBV2; d_gene: TRBD1; CDR3aa: CASAHGTGGETQYF
v_gene: TRBV19; d_gene: -; CDR3aa: CASSIEGRSFYTF
v_gene: TRBV6-2/TRBV6-3; d_gene: -; CDR3aa: CASQDRSYGYTF
v_gene: TRBV20-1; d_gene: TRBD1; CDR3aa: CSAGQANEKLFF
v_gene: TRBV5-6; d_gene: TRBD1; CDR3aa: CASSSDRGHGYTF
v_gene: TRBV29-1; d_gene: TRBD1; CDR3aa: CSGTGTGGWEQFF